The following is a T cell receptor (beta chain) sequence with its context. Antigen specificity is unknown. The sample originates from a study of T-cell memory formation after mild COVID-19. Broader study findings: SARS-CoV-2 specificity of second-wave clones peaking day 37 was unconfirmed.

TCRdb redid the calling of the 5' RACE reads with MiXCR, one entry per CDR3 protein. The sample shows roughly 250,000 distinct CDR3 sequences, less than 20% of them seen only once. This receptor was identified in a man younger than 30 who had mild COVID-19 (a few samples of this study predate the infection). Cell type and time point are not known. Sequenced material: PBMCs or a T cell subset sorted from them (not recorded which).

CDR3 in amino acids: CAISEGGLNYGYTF. CDR3 DNA sequence: TGTGCCATCAGTGAGGGAGGATTAAACTATGGCTACACCTTC. The chain is built from TRBV10-3 and TRBJ1-2; D is undetermined. The germline gives CDR1 ENHRY, CDR2 SYGVKD. The CDR3 is 14 residues long. V lost 2 bases and J lost 2, with 9 bases in between.